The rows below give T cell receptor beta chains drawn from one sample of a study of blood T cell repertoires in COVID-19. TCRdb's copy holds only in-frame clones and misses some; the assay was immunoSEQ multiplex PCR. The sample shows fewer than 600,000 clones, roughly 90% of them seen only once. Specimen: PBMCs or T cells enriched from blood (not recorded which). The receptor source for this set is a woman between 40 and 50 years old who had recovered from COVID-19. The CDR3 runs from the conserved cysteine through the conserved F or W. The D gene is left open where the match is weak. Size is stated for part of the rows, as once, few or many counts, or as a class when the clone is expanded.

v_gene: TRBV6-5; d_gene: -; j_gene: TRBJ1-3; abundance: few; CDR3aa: CASSHRSKGNTIYF; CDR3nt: TGTGCCAGCAGTCACAGATCGAAAGGAAACACCATATATTTT
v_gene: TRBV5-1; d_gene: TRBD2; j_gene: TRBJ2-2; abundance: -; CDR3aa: CASSFGLAPNTGELFF; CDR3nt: TGCGCCAGCAGCTTTGGACTAGCACCGAACACCGGGGAGCTGTTTTTT
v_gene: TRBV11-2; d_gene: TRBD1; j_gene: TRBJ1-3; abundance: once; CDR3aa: CASSLDPSGRGLESGNTIYF; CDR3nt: TGTGCCAGCAGCTTAGATCCGTCTGGCAGGGGGCTGGAATCTGGAAACACCATATATTTT
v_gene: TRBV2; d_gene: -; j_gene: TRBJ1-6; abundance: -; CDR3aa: CASSRDRQGYNSPLHF; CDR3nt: TGTGCCAGCAGTCGTGATCGGCAGGGGTATAATTCACCCCTCCACTTT
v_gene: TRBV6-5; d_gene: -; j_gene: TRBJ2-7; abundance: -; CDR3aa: CASSLAPTSSYEQYF; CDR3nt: TGTGCCAGCAGCTTAGCGCCCACGAGCTCCTACGAGCAGTACTTC
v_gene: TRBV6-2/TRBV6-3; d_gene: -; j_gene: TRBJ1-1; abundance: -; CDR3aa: CASSYSGQKNTEAFF; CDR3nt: TGTGCCAGCAGTTACTCCGGACAGAAAAACACTGAAGCTTTCTTT
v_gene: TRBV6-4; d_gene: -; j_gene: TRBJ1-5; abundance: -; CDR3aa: CASSDQKIFGKTSNQPQHF; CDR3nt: TGTGCCAGCAGTGACCAGAAAATATTCGGGAAGACGAGCAATCAGCCCCAGCATTTT
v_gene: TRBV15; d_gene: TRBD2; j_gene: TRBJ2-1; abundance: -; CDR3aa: CATSRGPGTSGKSSYNEQFF; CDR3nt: TGTGCCACCAGCAGAGGTCCCGGGACTAGCGGGAAAAGCTCCTACAATGAGCAGTTCTTC
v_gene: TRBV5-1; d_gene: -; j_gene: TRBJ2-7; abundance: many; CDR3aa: CASSFDAIRGKNEQYF; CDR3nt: TGCGCCAGCAGCTTTGATGCCATTCGAGGAAAAAACGAGCAGTACTTC
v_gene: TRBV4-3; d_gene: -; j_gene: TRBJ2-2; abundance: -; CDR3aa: CASSQETVSRINTGELFF; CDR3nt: TGCGCCAGCAGCCAGGAGACTGTGTCGCGGATTAACACCGGGGAGCTGTTTTTT
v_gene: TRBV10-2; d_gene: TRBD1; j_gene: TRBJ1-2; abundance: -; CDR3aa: CASSESGTGVGYTF; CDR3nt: TGCGCCAGCAGTGAGTCCGGGACAGGGGTTGGCTACACCTTC
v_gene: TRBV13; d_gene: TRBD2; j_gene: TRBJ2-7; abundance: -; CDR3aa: CASSLGSGMSYEQYF; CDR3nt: TGTGCCAGCAGCTTAGGTAGCGGGATGTCCTACGAGCAGTACTTC
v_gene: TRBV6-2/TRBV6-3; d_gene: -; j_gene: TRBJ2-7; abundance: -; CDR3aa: CASSAEDYEQYF; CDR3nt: TGTGCCAGCAGTGCAGAAGATTACGAGCAGTACTTC
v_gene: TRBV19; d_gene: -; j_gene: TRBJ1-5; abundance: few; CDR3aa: CASTRTALEPQHF; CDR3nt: TGTGCCAGTACCAGGACAGCCCTCGAGCCCCAGCATTTT
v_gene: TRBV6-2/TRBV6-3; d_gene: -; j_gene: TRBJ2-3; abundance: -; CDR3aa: CASSSRPGLSTDTQYF; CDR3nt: TGTGCCAGCAGCTCAAGACCCGGACTAAGCACAGATACGCAGTATTTT
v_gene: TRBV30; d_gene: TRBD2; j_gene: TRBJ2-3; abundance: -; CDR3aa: CAWSVGLAGGTDTQYF; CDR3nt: TGTGCCTGGAGTGTAGGGCTAGCGGGAGGCACAGATACGCAGTATTTT
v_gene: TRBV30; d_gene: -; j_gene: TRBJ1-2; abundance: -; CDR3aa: CAWSALHGYTF; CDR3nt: TGTGCCTGGAGTGCCTTACACGGCTACACCTTC
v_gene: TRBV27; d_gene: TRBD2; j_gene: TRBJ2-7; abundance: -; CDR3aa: CASSRGTSGEYEQYF; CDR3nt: TGTGCCAGCAGTAGGGGGACTAGCGGGGAATACGAGCAGTACTTC
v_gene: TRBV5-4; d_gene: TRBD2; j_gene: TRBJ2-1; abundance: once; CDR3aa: CASSSRAGGYNEQFF; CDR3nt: TGTGCCAGCAGCTCGAGGGCGGGAGGCTACAATGAGCAGTTCTTC
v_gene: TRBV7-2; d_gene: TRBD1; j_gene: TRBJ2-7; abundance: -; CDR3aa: CASSLRRDRVYEQYF; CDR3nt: TGTGCCAGCAGCCTACGTCGGGACAGGGTATACGAGCAGTACTTC
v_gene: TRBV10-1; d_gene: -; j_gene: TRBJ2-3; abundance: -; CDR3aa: CASSELGGSSTDTQYF; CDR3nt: TGCGCCAGCAGTGAGCTCGGCGGTTCTAGCACAGATACGCAGTATTTT
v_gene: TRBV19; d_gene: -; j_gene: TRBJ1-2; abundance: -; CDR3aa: CASSIRARVDGYTF; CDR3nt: TGTGCCAGTAGTATACGGGCCAGGGTGGATGGCTACACCTTC
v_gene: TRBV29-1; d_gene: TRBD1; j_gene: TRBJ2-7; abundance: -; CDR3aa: CSTRQGPGKQYF; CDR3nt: TGCAGCACCCGACAGGGCCCGGGAAAGCAGTACTTC
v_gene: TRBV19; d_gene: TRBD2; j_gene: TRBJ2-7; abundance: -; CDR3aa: CASSMGGLAGKSYEQYF; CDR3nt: TGTGCCAGTAGTATGGGGGGACTAGCGGGAAAGTCTTACGAGCAGTACTTC
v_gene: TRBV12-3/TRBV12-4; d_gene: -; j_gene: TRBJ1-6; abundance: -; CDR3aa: CASTDGGNPPLHF; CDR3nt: TGTGCCAGCACCGACGGGGGGAACCCACCCCTCCACTTT
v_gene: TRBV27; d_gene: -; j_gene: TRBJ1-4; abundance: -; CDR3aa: CASTPVGGNEKLFF; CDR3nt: TGTGCCAGCACCCCTGTCGGGGGAAATGAAAAACTGTTTTTT
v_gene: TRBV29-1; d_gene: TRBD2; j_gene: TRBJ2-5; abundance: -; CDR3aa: CSATSGIETQYF; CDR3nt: TGCAGCGCGACTAGCGGGATCGAGACCCAGTACTTC
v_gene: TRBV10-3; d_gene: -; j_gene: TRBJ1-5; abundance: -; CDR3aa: CAISESRRDSNQPQHF; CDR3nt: TGTGCCATCAGTGAGTCGCGGAGAGATAGCAATCAGCCCCAGCATTTT
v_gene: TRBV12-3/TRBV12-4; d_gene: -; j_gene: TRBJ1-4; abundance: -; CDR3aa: CASSVTGYEKLFF; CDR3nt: TGTGCCAGCAGCGTAACAGGGTACGAAAAACTGTTTTTT
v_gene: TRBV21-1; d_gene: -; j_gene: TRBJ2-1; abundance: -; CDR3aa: CASSKVEYNEQFF; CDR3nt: TGTGCCAGCAGCAAAGTTGAGTACAATGAGCAGTTCTTC
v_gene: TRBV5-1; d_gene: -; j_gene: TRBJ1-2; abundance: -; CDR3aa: CASSGATGNYGYTF; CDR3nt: TGCGCCAGCAGCGGGGCCACAGGGAACTATGGCTACACCTTC
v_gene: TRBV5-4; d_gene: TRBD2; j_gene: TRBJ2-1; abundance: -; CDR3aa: CASSSQREAHNEQFF; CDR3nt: TGTGCCAGCAGCTCCCAGCGGGAGGCCCACAATGAGCAGTTCTTC
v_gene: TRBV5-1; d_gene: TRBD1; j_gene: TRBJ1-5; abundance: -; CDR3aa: CASSDGDRNQPQHF; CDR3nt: TGCGCCAGCAGCGATGGGGACAGAAATCAGCCCCAGCATTTT
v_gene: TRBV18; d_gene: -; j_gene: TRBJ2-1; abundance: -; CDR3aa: CASSPPGVIDEQFF; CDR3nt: TGTGCCAGCTCACCACCAGGGGTGATCGATGAGCAGTTCTTC